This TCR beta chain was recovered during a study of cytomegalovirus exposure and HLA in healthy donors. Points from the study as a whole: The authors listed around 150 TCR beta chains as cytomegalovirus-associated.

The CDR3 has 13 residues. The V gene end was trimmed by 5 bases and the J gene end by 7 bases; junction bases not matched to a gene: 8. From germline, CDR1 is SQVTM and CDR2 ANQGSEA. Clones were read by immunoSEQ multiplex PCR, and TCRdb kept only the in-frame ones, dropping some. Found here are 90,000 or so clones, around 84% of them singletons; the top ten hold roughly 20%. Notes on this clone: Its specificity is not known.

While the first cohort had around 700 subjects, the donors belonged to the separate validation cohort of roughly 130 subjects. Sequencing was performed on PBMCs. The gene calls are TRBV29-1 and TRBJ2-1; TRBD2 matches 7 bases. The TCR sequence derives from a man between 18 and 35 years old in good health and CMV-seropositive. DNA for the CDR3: TGCAGCGTTACGGGAGGAGCTGGTAATGAGCAGTTCTTC. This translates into CSVTGGAGNEQFF.